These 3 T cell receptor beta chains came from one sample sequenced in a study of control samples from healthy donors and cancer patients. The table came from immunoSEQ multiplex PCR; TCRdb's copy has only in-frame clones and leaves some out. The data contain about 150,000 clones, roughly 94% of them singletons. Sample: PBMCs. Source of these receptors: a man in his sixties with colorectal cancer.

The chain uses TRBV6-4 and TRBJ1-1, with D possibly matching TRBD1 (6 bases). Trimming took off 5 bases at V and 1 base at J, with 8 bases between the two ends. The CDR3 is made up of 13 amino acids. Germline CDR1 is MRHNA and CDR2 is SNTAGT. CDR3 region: CASSRQENTEAFF. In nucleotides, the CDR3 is TGTGCCAGCAGTAGACAGGAGAACACTGAAGCTTTCTTT.

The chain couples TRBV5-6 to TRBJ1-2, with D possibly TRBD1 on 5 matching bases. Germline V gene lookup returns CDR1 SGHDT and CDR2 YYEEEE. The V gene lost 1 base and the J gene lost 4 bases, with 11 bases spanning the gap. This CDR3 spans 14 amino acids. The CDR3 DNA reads TGTGCCAGCAGCTTGAATAGGGGTGGCTATGGCTACACCTTC. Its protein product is CASSLNRGGYGYTF. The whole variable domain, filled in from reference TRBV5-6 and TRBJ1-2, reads DAGVTQSPTHLIKTRGQQVTLRCSPKSGHDTVSWYQQALGQGPQFIFQYYEEEERQRGNFPDRFSGHQFPNYSSELNVNALLLGDSALYLCASSLNRGGYGYTFGSGTRLTVV.

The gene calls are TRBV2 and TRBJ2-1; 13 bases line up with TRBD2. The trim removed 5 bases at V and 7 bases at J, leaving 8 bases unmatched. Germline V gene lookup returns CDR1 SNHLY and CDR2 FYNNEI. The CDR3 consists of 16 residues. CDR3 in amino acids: CASSRQLAGGPNEQFF. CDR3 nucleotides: TGTGCCAGCAGTCGTCAACTAGCGGGGGGGCCGAATGAGCAGTTCTTC.